This TCR beta chain originates from a study of human T cells and chemical hapten exposure (dated by TCRdb to the early 2020s). Concerning the study at large: Libraries were pooled for sequencing, and per-sample TCR yields varied mainly because of small differences in library volumes within the pool. The study tracked peripheral blood TCR repertoire changes in vivo during primary and secondary sensitization to the hapten diphenylcyclopropenone (DPC) in alopecia patients. For every blood RNA sample, sequencing covered both the TCR alpha and TCR beta chains. Overall study results and their limits: DPC sensitization did not change how many TCRs were above 1 in 1000 frequency, and no evidence was found of alterations in global repertoire structure. Repeated subsampling changed both the strength of the expansion versus patch-test correlation and the threshold at which that correlation became significant.

Libraries came from RACE. The listed sequencing device is NextSeq 500. During library preparation, unique molecular identifiers were attached to individual cDNA molecules so that TCRs could be counted in a quantitative, reproducible way. Per the original workflow: The median number of TCRs per sample was over 85,000, ranging from roughly 20,000 to 700,000. The Decombinator software suite was used to annotate the V, J and CDR3 of the TCR reads. Every sample was subsampled to the same number of TCRs (28,000) for the PS versus PT1 abundance plots. TCRs were defined as expanded if absent before sensitization and observed at least eight times at the 2-week time point. Starting from the raw public reads, TCRdb applied fastp trimming at Q25, assembled clones with MiXCR and retained in-frame beta chains. Each entry merges the rows of one CDR3 protein and shows their most common DNA and genes. These V and J calls are TCRdb output, not the study's own analysis. Across this sample there are tens of thousands of distinct CDR3 sequences, with 8.5% to 9% seen only once. The biggest ten clones account for around 3% of the sample.

This clonotype has ten or more counts. No cognate antigen has been identified for it. Base-call qualities are not available, and no considerably larger clone is one nucleotide away. As encoded in the germline V gene, CDR1 is MNHEY while CDR2 is SVGEGT. V loses 8 bases of germline sequence and J loses 0 bases, and the interval between the two ends is 9 bases. Its CDR3 holds 13 amino acids, cysteine through phenylalanine. Of the read, only the CDR3 DNA is kept; its 39 bases are in frame from base 1. Reading the label with the study, this specimen's time point is: healthy volunteer bleed at 2 weeks. Total RNA was extracted from unfractionated whole blood collected in Tempus Blood RNA tubes. About 5 healthy volunteers served as TCR sequencing controls and were bled at day 0, 2 weeks and 6 weeks.

The chain links TRBV6-2 or TRBV6-3 with TRBJ2-3; the D gene is not confidently resolved. Sequencing was performed on whole blood. The TCR comes from a female donor in good health. Some clones in this sample may be carry-over from other donors' samples. At the DNA level, the sequence is TGTGCCAGCCTTCAACCCAGCACAGATACGCAGTATTTT. Its product reads: CASLQPSTDTQYF.